Listed below are T cell receptor beta chains from one sample, sequenced in a study of lymphopenia after photon versus proton radiotherapy. The repertoire was sequenced with immunoSEQ multiplex PCR; TCRdb's copy has only in-frame clones and lacks some. Of more than 15,000 clones detected, 80% to 90% appear once; the ten largest clones hold 2.9%. This specimen consisted of peripheral blood, obtained from a patient treated with photon-based radiotherapy. These receptors were taken from a woman in her forties or fifties with pancreatic cancer. CDR3s include the opening cysteine and the closing phenylalanine or tryptophan. D genes are given only for firm matches.

D gene	J gene	V gene	CDR3 protein	CDR3 DNA
TRBD2	TRBJ2-7	TRBV28	CASSLDLAGSYEQYF	TGTGCCAGCAGTTTAGATCTAGCGGGGTCATACGAGCAGTACTTC
.	TRBJ2-3	TRBV5-5	CASRVVVGTDTQYF	TGTGCCAGCAGGGTAGTAGTCGGCACAGATACGCAGTATTTT
.	TRBJ1-1	TRBV30	CAWTPFEAPMNTEAFF	TGTGCCTGGACCCCTTTTGAGGCACCGATGAACACTGAAGCTTTCTTT
TRBD1	TRBJ2-5	TRBV5-1	CASSFGTAQETQYF	TGCGCCAGCAGCTTCGGGACAGCCCAAGAGACCCAGTACTTC
.	TRBJ2-5	TRBV18	CASSPQGGETQYF	TGTGCCAGCTCACCACAGGGTGGAGAGACCCAGTACTTC
.	TRBJ2-3	TRBV7-8	CASRSYTDTQYF	TGTGCCAGCAGGAGCTACACAGATACGCAGTATTTT
TRBD2	TRBJ2-3	TRBV7-6	CASRRGLAGFTDTQYF	TGTGCCAGCAGACGCGGACTAGCGGGATTCACAGATACGCAGTATTTT
.	TRBJ1-3	TRBV9	CASSSGTSGNTIYF	TGTGCCAGCAGCTCCGGGACATCAGGAAACACCATATATTTT
TRBD2	TRBJ2-7	TRBV5-4	CASSPEVGTINEQYF	TGTGCCAGCAGCCCGGAGGTCGGGACTATAAACGAGCAGTACTTC
.	TRBJ2-6	TRBV5-6	CASSLWAALYSGANVLTF	TGTGCCAGCAGTTTATGGGCAGCGCTATACTCTGGGGCCAACGTCCTGACTTTC
TRBD1	TRBJ1-1	TRBV15	CATSSRDRAILSTEAFF	TGTGCCACCAGCAGCCGGGACAGGGCGATATTGAGCACTGAAGCTTTCTTT
TRBD1	TRBJ1-1	TRBV5-6	CASSVRTGVNTEAFF	TGTGCCAGCAGCGTAAGGACAGGCGTGAACACTGAAGCTTTCTTT
.	TRBJ1-5	TRBV6-5	CATALGEGNQPQHF	TGTGCCACCGCGTTGGGGGAAGGAAATCAGCCCCAGCATTTT
.	TRBJ2-5	TRBV18	CASSPEGGQSQTQYF	TGTGCCAGCTCACCCGAGGGGGGGCAGTCGCAGACCCAGTACTTC
.	TRBJ2-5	TRBV2	CASRARTAPQETQYF	TGTGCCAGCAGAGCTAGGACAGCCCCACAAGAGACCCAGTACTTC
TRBD2	TRBJ2-1	TRBV7-2	CASRRAGTSSHEQFF	TGTGCCAGCAGACGGGCCGGGACTAGTTCACATGAGCAGTTCTTC
.	TRBJ1-4	TRBV5-5	CASSLELREKLFF	TGTGCCAGCAGCTTGGAACTGCGCGAAAAACTGTTTTTT
.	TRBJ2-7	TRBV6-4	CASSDKPFALNLSYEQYF	TGTGCCAGCAGTGACAAACCCTTCGCTCTAAACCTCTCCTACGAGCAGTACTTC
TRBD2	TRBJ2-1	TRBV6-5	CASSYETSGSNEQFF	TGTGCCAGCAGTTACGAGACTAGCGGGTCCAATGAGCAGTTCTTC
TRBD2	TRBJ2-3	TRBV7-3	CASGAGAFTDTQYF	TGTGCCAGCGGGGCGGGAGCTTTCACAGATACGCAGTATTTT
.	TRBJ2-5	TRBV28	CASRGPGNDRETQYF	TGTGCCAGCAGGGGCCCTGGGAACGATAGAGAGACCCAGTACTTC
.	TRBJ2-7	TRBV18	CASSPSGNSYEQYF	TGTGCCAGCTCACCCTCGGGGAACTCCTACGAGCAGTACTTC
.	TRBJ2-2	TRBV5-1	CASSLEGPNTGELFF	TGCGCCAGCAGCTTGGAAGGCCCGAACACCGGGGAGCTGTTTTTT